Each of the 17 T cell receptor beta chains below was sequenced from the same sample in a study of blood T cell repertoires in COVID-19. Here immunoSEQ multiplex PCR was the method, and the copy in TCRdb shows in-frame clones only, minus some. The table includes 310,000 or so clones, more than 85% detected once. Sequencing used peripheral blood. These receptors were obtained from a man between 65 and 85 years old with acute or convalescent COVID-19.

This chain joins TRBV6-6 and TRBJ1-6; the match to TRBD1 covers 10 bases. Germline values: CDR1 MNHNY, CDR2 SVGAGI (reference sequence). This CDR3 spans 15 amino acids. V was pared by 6 bases and J by 7 bases, with 6 bases of the junction left unmatched. The CDR3 reads CASRGPGQGNSPLHF. Written as DNA, the CDR3 is TGTGCCAGCAGAGGGCCGGGACAGGGGAATTCACCCCTCCACTTT.

V gene TRBV29-1 combines with J gene TRBJ1-2, with 8 bases aligning to TRBD1. This CDR3 region has 14 residues. With 6 bases clipped from V and 4 bases from J, the junction kept 10 bases outside the gene matches. Germline V CDR1 and CDR2: SQVTM, ANQGSEA. The CDR3 loop reads CSVVHRGEGYGYTF. Written as DNA, the CDR3 is TGCAGCGTCGTTCACAGGGGGGAGGGCTATGGCTACACCTTC.

The chain links TRBV28 to TRBJ1-2, with 7 bases lining up with TRBD1. This CDR3 is 14 amino acids long. The J segment lost 7 bases and the V segment lost 4 bases, leaving 9 bases of the junction unmatched. Germline V lookup: CDR1 MDHEN, CDR2 SYDVKM. The CDR3 nucleotides are TGTGCCAGCAGTTCAGGGGGAATTCTGTTTGGCTACACCTTC. Its translation is CASSSGGILFGYTF.

The chain combines TRBV18 with TRBJ1-2; no firm D call. V dropped 3 bases and J dropped 3 bases, with 14 bases sitting between them. Germline V gene data show CDR1 as KGHSH and CDR2 as LQKENI. The CDR3 covers 15 residues. CDR3 in DNA: TGTGCCAGCTCACCCCTGGCGCGGGGAGACTATGGCTACACCTTC. Translation: CASSPLARGDYGYTF.

The chain has TRBV30 and TRBJ2-2, with 10 bases aligning to TRBD2. In germline, CDR1 is GTSNPN, CDR2 SVGIG (reference sequence). V lost 4 bases to trimming and J lost 6 bases; unmatched junction nucleotides: 8. This CDR3 region has 15 residues. In DNA form, the CDR3 reads TGTGCCTGGAACCCACTAGCGGGACACTCCGGGGAGCTGTTTTTT. Amino acids: CAWNPLAGHSGELFF.

This rearrangement joins TRBV30 to TRBJ1-5, with 10 positions matching TRBD1. J lost 7 bases, V lost 1 base, and 7 bases had no gene match. This CDR3 has 15 residues. Looked up from germline, CDR1 is GTSNPN and CDR2 is SVGIG (reference sequence). The DNA of the CDR3 is TGTGCCTGGAGTGGACAGGGGGCCCTTTGGCAGCCCCAGCATTTT. It translates to CAWSGQGALWQPQHF.

This rearrangement joins TRBV5-1 to TRBJ2-7, with TRBD1 as a possible D gene (6 bases). Trimming stripped 2 bases from V and 6 bases from J, with 12 bases between. CDR1 is SGHRS and CDR2 is YFSETQ in the germline V gene. This CDR3 region has 13 residues. CDR3 region: CASSFRQAGEQYF. The DNA for the CDR3 is TGCGCCAGCAGCTTCCGACAGGCGGGCGAGCAGTACTTC.

The rearrangement joins TRBV3-1 (or the pseudogene TRBV3-2) to TRBJ2-2, with 7 bases identical to TRBD1. Germline V lookup: CDR1 LGHDT, CDR2 YNNKEL (reference sequence). The CDR3 totals 16 residues. With V trimmed by 9 bases and J by 7 bases, 17 bases remained unmatched. The CDR3 DNA sequence: TGTGCCAGACACGCTGCCGGGACAGTGAGGGGCGGGGAGCTGTTTTTT. Its translation is CARHAAGTVRGGELFF.

The V and J genes are TRBV27 and TRBJ2-3, with 14 bases fitting TRBD2. The trim removed 7 bases at V and 5 bases at J, leaving 2 bases unmatched. This CDR3 contains 14 residues. CDR1 and CDR2 from the germline V gene are MNHEY and SMNVEV (reference sequence). The CDR3 reads CASKGLAGGDTQYF. The CDR3, as DNA: TGTGCCAGCAAAGGACTAGCGGGAGGAGATACGCAGTATTTT.

This clone was detected only a few times. The chain uses TRBV2 and TRBJ2-3; D may be TRBD1 (5 bases). The CDR3 totals 15 residues. Germline V gene sequence: CDR1 SNHLY, CDR2 FYNNEI. Trimming pared 5 bases from V and 0 bases from J, leaving 12 bases between. Here the CDR3 reads CASSPRAGSTDTQYF. The CDR3, as DNA: TGTGCCAGCAGTCCGCGCGCAGGGAGCACAGATACGCAGTATTTT.

V is TRBV5-6 and J is TRBJ2-7; possible D gene TRBD2, 5 bases. The CDR3 is 13 residues long. Trimming removed 4 bases from V and 1 base from J, with 9 bases in between. Germline V gives CDR1 SGHDT, CDR2 YYEEEE. The CDR3 nucleotides are TGTGCCAGCAGCCCGAGGGAGTCCTACGAGCAGTACTTC. Its protein product is CASSPRESYEQYF.

This clone was counted only a few times. Here the CDR3 DNA reads TGTGCCAGCAGCACACAGGGAATGGGCGACACTGAAGCTTTCTTT. Encoded protein: CASSTQGMGDTEAFF. The chain employs TRBV7-8 and TRBJ1-1; D possibly corresponds to TRBD1 (6 bases). The ends were cut back, 5 bases at V and 3 bases at J, with 16 bases in the middle. The length of the CDR3 is 15 residues. Germline CDR1 is SGHVS and CDR2 is FQNEAQ. Filled out from reference TRBV7-8 and TRBJ1-1, the complete variable domain reads GAGVSQSPRYKVAKRGQDVALRCDPISGHVSLFWYQQALGQGPEFLTYFQNEAQLDKSGLPSDRFFAERPEGSVSTLKIQRTQQEDSAVYLCASSTQGMGDTEAFFGQGTRLTVV.

This chain joins TRBV7-6 and TRBJ1-3, with D possibly TRBD1 on 5 matching bases. V lost 1 base and J 0 bases, leaving 10 bases between the germline ends. Germline V gene sequence: CDR1 SGHVS, CDR2 FNYEAQ. The CDR3 runs to 16 residues. The CDR3 loop reads CASSLGGVPSGNTIYF. The CDR3 DNA is TGTGCCAGCAGCTTAGGGGGGGTCCCCTCTGGAAACACCATATATTTT.

The CDR3 reads CAITTEGVTDTQYF. CDR3 sequence (DNA): TGTGCCATCACTACGGAAGGGGTCACAGATACGCAGTATTTT. V gene TRBV10-3 combines with J gene TRBJ2-3; D might be TRBD1 (5 bases). The CDR3 has 14 amino acids. V lost 7 bases and J 2 bases, leaving 13 bases between the germline ends. CDR1 and CDR2 (germline): ENHRY, SYGVKD.

This chain joins TRBV5-4 and TRBJ2-1; D is unclear. The CDR3 consists of 18 residues. V was pared by 4 bases and J by 5 bases, with 25 bases between. Germline CDR1 reads SGHNT; CDR2 reads YYREEE (reference sequence). The CDR3 DNA sequence: TGTGCCAGCAGCCCCGGTGGAATAGCCCTATCCATCCACAATGAGCAGTTCTTC. This gives the protein CASSPGGIALSIHNEQFF.

V and J are TRBV7-9 and TRBJ1-1; tentative D call: TRBD1 (6 bases). V lost 2 bases, J lost 11 bases, and 15 bases lay in between. From germline, CDR1 is SEHNR and CDR2 FQNEAQ (reference sequence). The CDR3 contains 13 residues. The CDR3: CASSLHAQGWAFF. DNA for the CDR3: TGTGCCAGCAGCTTACACGCCCAGGGGTGGGCTTTCTTT.

The sample holds many counts of this clone. J is TRBJ1-1 and V is TRBV6-2 or TRBV6-3, with 7 bases matching TRBD1. The CDR3 consists of 14 residues. The germline V gene encodes CDR1 MNHEY and CDR2 SVGEGT. V shed 2 bases and J 4 bases; nucleotides not matched to a gene: 4. CDR3 coding DNA: TGTGCCAGCAGTTACGTCGCAGGGGGCACTGAAGCTTTCTTT. Translation: CASSYVAGGTEAFF.